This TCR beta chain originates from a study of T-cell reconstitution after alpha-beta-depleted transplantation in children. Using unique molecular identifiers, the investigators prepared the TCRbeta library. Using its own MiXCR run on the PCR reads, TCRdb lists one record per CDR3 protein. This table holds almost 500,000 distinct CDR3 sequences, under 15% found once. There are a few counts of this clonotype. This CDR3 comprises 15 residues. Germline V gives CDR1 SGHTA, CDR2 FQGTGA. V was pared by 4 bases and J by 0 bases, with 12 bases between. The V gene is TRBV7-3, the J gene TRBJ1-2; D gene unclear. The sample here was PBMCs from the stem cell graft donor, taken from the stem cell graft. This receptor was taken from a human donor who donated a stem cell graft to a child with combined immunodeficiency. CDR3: CASSSTPGTNYGYTF. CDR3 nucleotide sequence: TGTGCCAGCAGCTCTACCCCGGGAACTAACTATGGCTACACCTTC.